This note documents a single TCR beta chain sequence. The antigen is unknown. This specimen comes from a study of T cell responses to AZD1222 COVID-19 vaccine. General study findings and limits: Females made up more of the donors, who were largely white British, and clonal diversity may have come out too low.

Assay: immunoSEQ multiplex PCR; the TCRdb copy retains only in-frame clones and omits some. This table holds roughly 140,000 clones, around 91% found once. The TCR originated in an adult in good health. This material consisted of peripheral blood, taken on day 0 of AZD1222 vaccination.

The CDR3 is CASSKGELAGVVSYNEQFF. The CDR3 DNA follows: TGTGCCAGCAGCAAGGGGGAACTAGCGGGAGTAGTCTCCTACAATGAGCAGTTCTTC. V and J are TRBV21-1 and TRBJ2-1; the table's D call of TRBD2 was not tested on the DNA. TRBV21-1 is tagged as a pseudogene. The CDR3 loop spans 19 amino acids.